The 2 T cell receptor beta chains below come from one sample, sequenced in a study of cytomegalovirus exposure and HLA in healthy donors. The study ran its PCR with 60 Vbeta and 13 Jbeta primers. Generated by immunoSEQ multiplex PCR, the TCRdb table keeps only in-frame clones and is missing some. The table includes some 160,000 clones, about 70% detected once. Input material: PBMCs. These receptors originate from a man in his 60s in good health and CMV-seronegative.

The chain joins TRBV6-5 to TRBJ2-5; 8 bases agree with TRBD1. CDR3 length: 13 amino acids. Trimming at V came to 5 bases and at J to 11 bases, leaving 10 bases not matched to a gene. CDR1 is MNHEY, CDR2 SVGAGI, per germline. The CDR3 sequence is CASSPGQARRQYF. As DNA, the CDR3 is TGTGCCAGCAGTCCGGGACAGGCCCGTCGGCAGTACTTC.

The sample holds one count of this clone. The rearrangement links TRBV5-4 to TRBJ2-2, with 10 bases fitting TRBD1. Trimming took 4 bases from V and 3 from J; bases not matched to a gene: 3. Germline CDR1 reads SGHNT; CDR2 reads YYREEE (reference sequence). The CDR3 consists of 15 residues. Here the CDR3 reads CASSTGQGYTGELFF. The CDR3 region has the DNA TGTGCCAGCAGCACGGGACAGGGGTACACCGGGGAGCTGTTTTTT.